These 17 T cell receptor beta chains originate from one sample sequenced in a study of blood T cell repertoires in COVID-19. Assay: immunoSEQ multiplex PCR; the TCRdb copy retains only in-frame clones and omits some. The top ten hold less than 9% of the sample, which has approximately 530,000 clones, roughly 91% seen once. The sample consisted of peripheral blood. The receptors were sampled from a woman aged 45-65 years with COVID-19, enrolled during active disease.

The rearrangement joins TRBV3-1 (or the pseudogene TRBV3-2) to TRBJ2-4; D is possibly TRBD2 (6 bases). Trimming pared 4 bases from V and 7 bases from J, leaving 8 bases between. The germline gives CDR1 LGHDT, CDR2 YNNKEL (reference sequence). The CDR3 totals 12 residues. The CDR3 reads CASSPGGNIQYF. In nucleotides, the CDR3 is TGTGCCAGCAGCCCTGGGGGGAACATTCAGTACTTC.

This clone was observed a handful of times. V gene TRBV6-1 combines with J gene TRBJ1-4, with D maybe TRBD1 (5 bases). V was pared by 0 bases and J by 0 bases, with 8 bases between. This CDR3 contains 16 residues. Germline V gene lookup returns CDR1 MNHNS and CDR2 SASEGT. The CDR3 here is CASSEAETATNEKLFF. As DNA, the CDR3 is TGTGCCAGCAGTGAAGCTGAGACAGCAACTAATGAAAAACTGTTTTTT.

The chain couples TRBV13 to TRBJ2-3, with D possibly matching TRBD1 (5 bases). Germline CDR1 PRHDT, CDR2 FYEKMQ (reference sequence). The ends were cut back, 2 bases at V and 11 bases at J, with 17 bases in the middle. This CDR3 has 14 residues. CDR3 sequence: CASSLLPEQVQQYF. The DNA of the CDR3 is TGTGCCAGCAGCTTACTTCCCGAACAGGTTCAGCAGTATTTT. The full variable domain, completed using reference TRBV13 and TRBJ2-3, is AAGVIQSPRHLIKEKRETATLKCYPIPRHDTVYWYQQGPGQDPQFLISFYEKMQSDKGSIPDRFSAQQFSDYHSELNMSSLELGDSALYFCASSLLPEQVQQYFGPGTRLTVL.

The chain is built from TRBV30 and TRBJ1-4; 7 nucleotides align to TRBD1. The V gene's germline CDR1 is GTSNPN and CDR2 SVGIG (reference sequence). Trimming cost V 7 bases and J 0 bases; bases outside gene matches: 8. The CDR3 has 15 amino acids. The CDR3 here is CAYRQGTATNEKLFF. CDR3 in DNA: TGTGCCTACCGACAGGGCACTGCAACTAATGAAAAACTGTTTTTT.

The J gene is TRBJ2-7, the V gene TRBV5-1; 9 positions agree with TRBD1. Germline V gene lookup returns CDR1 SGHRS and CDR2 YFSETQ. The CDR3 totals 15 residues. V lost 4 bases, J lost 2 bases, and 7 bases stayed unmatched. CDR3 bases: TGCGCCAGCAGCCCAAGACAGGGGGACACCTACGAGCAGTACTTC. Protein: CASSPRQGDTYEQYF.

The count of this clone is one. The chain joins TRBV2 to TRBJ1-2; D remains ambiguous. This CDR3 comprises 12 residues. The ends were cut back, 7 bases at V and 2 bases at J, with 8 bases in the middle. Germline lookup yields CDR1 SNHLY and CDR2 FYNNEI. As DNA, the CDR3 is TGTGCCAGCACCCTTTTAAACTATGGCTACACCTTC. This sequence encodes CASTLLNYGYTF.

This rearrangement joins TRBV7-5 to TRBJ2-7; the listed D gene, TRBD1, was not tested against the DNA. TRBV7-5 is shown as a pseudogene. The CDR3 is 16 residues long. CDR3 loop: CARSAYQPGQGYEQYF. CDR3 sequence (DNA): TGTGCCAGAAGCGCGTACCAACCGGGACAGGGCTACGAGCAGTACTTC.

The chain has TRBV5-1 and TRBJ2-3, with 7 bases that match TRBD2. Germline lookup yields CDR1 SGHRS and CDR2 YFSETQ. This CDR3 comprises 15 residues. The V gene end was trimmed by 0 bases and the J gene end by 3 bases; junction bases not matched to a gene: 4. CDR3 residues: CASSLAGRGTDTQYF. The CDR3 coding sequence is TGCGCCAGCAGCTTGGCGGGGAGGGGTACAGATACGCAGTATTTT.

This clone was detected only a few times. J is TRBJ2-3 and V is TRBV13; unclear D gene. The V and J ends lost 5 bases and 0 bases respectively, with 15 bases between them. CDR1 is PRHDT, CDR2 FYEKMQ, per germline (reference sequence). The CDR3 runs to 16 residues. In nucleotides, the CDR3 is TGTGCCAGCAGCCCTCGTGAGGATGCTAGCACAGATACGCAGTATTTT. Translating it yields CASSPREDASTDTQYF.

The V call is TRBV6-6, the J call TRBJ2-2; TRBD2 matches at 10 bases. With V trimmed by 7 bases and J by 7 bases, 6 bases remained unmatched. Germline V CDR1 and CDR2: MNHNY, SVGAGI (reference sequence). The CDR3 has 14 amino acids. The CDR3 spells CASKAGGPGGELFF. Written as DNA, the CDR3 is TGTGCCAGCAAAGCGGGGGGGCCCGGCGGGGAGCTGTTTTTT.

The table lists this clone with a few counts. This sequence joins TRBV9 and TRBJ2-2; TRBD2 matches at 12 bases. CDR3 length: 15 residues. V shed 2 bases and J 7 bases; nucleotides not matched to a gene: 3. The germline V gene encodes CDR1 SGDLS and CDR2 YYNGEE. The CDR3 reads CASSVASGGDGELFF. DNA for the CDR3: TGTGCCAGCAGCGTCGCTAGCGGGGGGGACGGGGAGCTGTTTTTT.

The chain combines TRBV5-1 with TRBJ2-3; 7 bases are a match to TRBD1. This CDR3 has 15 residues. The germline V gene has CDR1 SGHRS and CDR2 YFSETQ. J gave up 1 base and V 2 bases, and 4 bases lay outside the gene matches. CDR3 DNA sequence: TGCGCCAGCAGCTTCGACAGGGCTCGCACAGATACGCAGTATTTT. Protein sequence: CASSFDRARTDTQYF.

This sequence joins TRBV6-1 and TRBJ2-1; 11 nucleotides line up with TRBD2. V lost 3 bases and J lost 15; bases outside the gene matches: 7. The CDR3 length is 13 residues. Germline-derived CDR1 and CDR2 are MNHNS and SASEGT. Written as DNA, the CDR3 is TGTGCCAGCAGTGAGACTAGCGGGGCCGGGCGGTTCTTC. Its translation is CASSETSGAGRFF.

The chain is built from TRBV27 and TRBJ2-1; D is perhaps TRBD2 (6 bases). Germline values: CDR1 MNHEY, CDR2 SMNVEV (reference sequence). The CDR3 length is 14 residues. Trimming left V 5 bases short and J 7 bases short, with 15 bases between. CDR3 sequence: CASSPRDWRNEQFF. In DNA form, the CDR3 reads TGTGCCAGCAGTCCCCGGGACTGGCGGAATGAGCAGTTCTTC.

The chain carries TRBV18 and TRBJ1-2; 7 nucleotides agree with TRBD1. The V segment lost 3 bases and the J segment 8 bases; nucleotides outside the gene matches: 9. CDR1 is KGHSH and CDR2 is LQKENI in the germline V gene. The CDR3 sequence is 14 residues long. The CDR3 region is CASSPITGEGGYTF. The DNA for the CDR3 is TGTGCCAGCTCACCGATTACAGGGGAAGGGGGCTACACCTTC.

This chain uses TRBV5-8 with TRBJ1-4; D gene ambiguous. Deletions cut 3 bases from V and 0 bases from J, with 9 bases between. The length of the CDR3 is 15 residues. From germline, CDR1 is SGHTS and CDR2 YDEGEE. CDR3 sequence: CASSYGVATNEKLFF. DNA of the CDR3: TGTGCCAGCAGCTACGGGGTTGCAACTAATGAAAAACTGTTTTTT.

V gene TRBV6-5 combines with J gene TRBJ2-7; D gene ambiguous. V was clipped by 2 bases and J by 0 bases, with 11 bases between them. CDR3 length: 15 residues. CDR1 and CDR2 from the germline V gene are MNHEY and SVGAGI. The CDR3 bases are TGTGCCAGCAGTTACGGAAGGAGAAGCTCCTACGAGCAGTACTTC. It encodes CASSYGRRSSYEQYF.